The 7 T cell receptor beta chains in this list originate from one sample, sequenced in a study of OX40 agonist ivuxolimab in advanced cancers. Libraries were prepared by immunoSEQ multiplex PCR; TCRdb keeps only in-frame clonotypes and omits some of them. This sample has about 15,000 clones, with 60% to 80% found just once. The specimen was CD4+ or CD8+ T cells sorted from blood, collected in a trial of the OX40 agonist ivuxolimab. All receptors derive from an adult with an advanced solid tumor such as melanoma, head and neck, liver or kidney cancer.

The V and J genes are TRBV7-9 and TRBJ1-1; unclear D gene. The CDR3 has 14 amino acids. V lost 1 base to trimming and J lost 1 base, with 7 bases between them. The germline V gene encodes CDR1 SEHNR and CDR2 FQNEAQ (reference sequence). The CDR3 region has the DNA TGTGCCAGCAGCTTAGTTAACAGGAACACTGAAGCTTTCTTT. The encoded protein is CASSLVNRNTEAFF.

This clone has only a few counts. The chain employs TRBV10-2 and TRBJ2-7, with TRBD1 matching over 10 bases. The CDR3 spans 12 residues. The trim removed 8 bases at V and 6 bases at J, leaving 4 bases unmatched. CDR1 is WSHSY and CDR2 is SAAADI in the germline V gene. The CDR3: CASAGQGTEQYF. The CDR3, as DNA: TGCGCCAGCGCGGGACAGGGGACCGAGCAGTACTTC.

This chain links TRBV5-4 with TRBJ1-3, with D possibly matching TRBD1 (6 bases). CDR1 SGHNT and CDR2 YYREEE come from the germline V gene (reference sequence). The V and J ends lost 5 bases and 7 bases respectively, with 13 bases between them. The CDR3 runs to 13 residues. The CDR3 loop is CASRPDSGNTIYF. The CDR3 DNA reads as TGTGCCAGCAGACCGGACAGTGGGAACACCATATATTTT.

Of note for this clone: Other DNA sequences of this sample code for an identical CDR3. J is TRBJ1-1 and V is TRBV2; unclear D gene. The CDR3 covers 14 residues. Deletions cut 8 bases from V and 2 bases from J, with 15 bases between. Germline assignment: CDR1 SNHLY and CDR2 FYNNEI. For the CDR3, the DNA is TGTGCCAGCCTTCCCTTACAGCGTAACACTGAAGCTTTCTTT. Translation gives CASLPLQRNTEAFF.

The chain has TRBV9 and TRBJ2-7; D unresolved. CDR1 SGDLS and CDR2 YYNGEE come from the germline V gene. This CDR3 is built from 15 residues. V lost 0 bases and J lost 3, with 13 bases in between. CDR3 in DNA: TGTGCCAGCAGCGTAGATCACACAGAGAGCTACGAGCAGTACTTC. Translated, it gives CASSVDHTESYEQYF.

The rearrangement joins TRBV11-2 to TRBJ2-7; D is unresolved. V was trimmed by 1 base and J by 3 bases, leaving 10 bases between them. CDR3 length equals 14 residues. CDR1 SGHAT and CDR2 FQNNGV come from the germline V gene. In nucleotides, the CDR3 is TGTGCCAGCAGCTTAGGGCCAGGAAACTACGAGCAGTACTTC. This codes for CASSLGPGNYEQYF.

The rearrangement links TRBV27 to TRBJ2-2; 8 nucleotides align to TRBD2. Germline V lookup: CDR1 MNHEY, CDR2 SMNVEV (reference sequence). V dropped 4 bases and J dropped 6; count of bases not matched to a gene: 10. This CDR3 is built from 16 residues. The CDR3 coding sequence is TGTGCCAGCAGTTCCCCTAACGGGAGGGCCGCCGGGGAGCTGTTTTTT. It yields the protein CASSSPNGRAAGELFF.